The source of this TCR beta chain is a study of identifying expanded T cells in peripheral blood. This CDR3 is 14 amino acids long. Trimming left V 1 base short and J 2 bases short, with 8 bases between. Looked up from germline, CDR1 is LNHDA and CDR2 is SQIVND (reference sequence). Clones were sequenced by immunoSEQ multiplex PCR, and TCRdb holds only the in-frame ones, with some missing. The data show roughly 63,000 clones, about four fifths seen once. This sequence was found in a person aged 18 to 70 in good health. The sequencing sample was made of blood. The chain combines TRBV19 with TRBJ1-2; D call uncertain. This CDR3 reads CASSIGRSNYGYTF. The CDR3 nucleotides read TGTGCCAGTAGTATAGGTAGGAGCAACTATGGCTACACCTTC.